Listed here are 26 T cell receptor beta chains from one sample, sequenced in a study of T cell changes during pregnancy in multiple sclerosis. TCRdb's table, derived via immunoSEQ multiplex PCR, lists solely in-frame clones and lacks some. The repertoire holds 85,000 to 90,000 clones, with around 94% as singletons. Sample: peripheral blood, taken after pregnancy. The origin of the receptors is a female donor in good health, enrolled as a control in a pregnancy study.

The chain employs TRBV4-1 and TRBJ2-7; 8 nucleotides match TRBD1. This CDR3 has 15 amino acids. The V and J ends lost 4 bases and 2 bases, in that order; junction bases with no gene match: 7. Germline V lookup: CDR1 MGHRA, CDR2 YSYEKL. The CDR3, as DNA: TGCGCCAGCAGCCGCAGGACAGGGAAGGCCTACGAGCAGTACTTC. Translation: CASSRRTGKAYEQYF.

CDR3 residues: CASSPGTSGLTGELFF. The CDR3, as DNA: TGCGCCAGCAGCCCCGGGACTAGCGGGCTTACCGGGGAGCTGTTTTTT. The genes are TRBV5-1 and TRBJ2-2; 12 bases are shared with TRBD2. The V and J ends lost 4 bases and 5 bases, in that order; junction bases with no gene match: 6. Germline V gives CDR1 SGHRS, CDR2 YFSETQ. This CDR3 spans 16 amino acids.

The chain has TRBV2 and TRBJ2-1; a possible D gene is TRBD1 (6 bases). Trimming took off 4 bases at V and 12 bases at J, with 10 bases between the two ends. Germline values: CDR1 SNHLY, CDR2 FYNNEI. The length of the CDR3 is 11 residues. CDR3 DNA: TGTGCCAGCAGTGGACAGGTCTGGCAGTTCTTC. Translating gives CASSGQVWQFF.

CDR3 sequence (DNA): TGTGCCAGCAGCTTGTTGCAGACCGGGGAGCTGTTTTTT. Protein: CASSLLQTGELFF. The chain joins TRBV5-6 to TRBJ2-2; no firm D call. CDR3 length equals 13 residues. CDR1 SGHDT and CDR2 YYEEEE come from the germline V gene. Trimming took off 1 base at V and 5 bases at J, with 6 bases between the two ends.

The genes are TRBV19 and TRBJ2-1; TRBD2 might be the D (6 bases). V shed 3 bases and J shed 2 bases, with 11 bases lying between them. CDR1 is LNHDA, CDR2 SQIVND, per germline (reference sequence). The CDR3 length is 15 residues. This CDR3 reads CASSILPGAYNEQFF. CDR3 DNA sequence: TGTGCCAGTAGTATTCTTCCGGGAGCCTACAATGAGCAGTTCTTC.

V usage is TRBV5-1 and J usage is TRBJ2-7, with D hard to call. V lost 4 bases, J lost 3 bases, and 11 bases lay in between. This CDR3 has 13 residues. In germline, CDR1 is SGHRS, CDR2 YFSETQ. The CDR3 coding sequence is TGCGCCAGCAGCATCCCGGAGCACTACGAGCAGTACTTC. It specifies CASSIPEHYEQYF.

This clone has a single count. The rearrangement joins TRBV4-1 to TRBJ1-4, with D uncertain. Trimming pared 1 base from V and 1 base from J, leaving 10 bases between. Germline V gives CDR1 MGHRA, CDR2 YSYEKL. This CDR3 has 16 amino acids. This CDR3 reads CASSQVVGRTNEKLFF. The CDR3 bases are TGCGCCAGCAGCCAAGTTGTTGGCCGAACTAATGAAAAACTGTTTTTT.

CDR3 bases: TGTGCCACAAGAGGGGGAACCCGGGGAGATACGCAGTATTTT. Translating gives CATRGGTRGDTQYF. The rearrangement uses TRBV19 and TRBJ2-3, with D possibly matching TRBD1 (6 bases). The ends were cut back, 10 bases at V and 5 bases at J, with 19 bases in the middle. The germline V gene has CDR1 LNHDA and CDR2 SQIVND (reference sequence). The length of the CDR3 is 14 residues.

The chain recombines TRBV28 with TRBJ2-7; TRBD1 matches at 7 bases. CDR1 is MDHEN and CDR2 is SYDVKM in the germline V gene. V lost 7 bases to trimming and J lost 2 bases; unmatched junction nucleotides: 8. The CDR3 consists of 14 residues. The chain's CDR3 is CASTLSGTAYEQYF. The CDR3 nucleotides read TGTGCCAGCACCCTATCCGGGACAGCCTACGAGCAGTACTTC.

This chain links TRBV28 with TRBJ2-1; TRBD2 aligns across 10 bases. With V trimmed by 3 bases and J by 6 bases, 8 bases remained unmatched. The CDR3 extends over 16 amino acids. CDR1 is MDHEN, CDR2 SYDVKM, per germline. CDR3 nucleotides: TGTGCCAGCAGTTTTTTAGGGGCTAGCGGGAGCAATGAGCAGTTCTTC. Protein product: CASSFLGASGSNEQFF.

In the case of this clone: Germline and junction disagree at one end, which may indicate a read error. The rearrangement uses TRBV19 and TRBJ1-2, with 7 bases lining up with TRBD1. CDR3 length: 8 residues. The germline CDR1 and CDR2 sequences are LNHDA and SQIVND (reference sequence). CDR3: CASSWDSF. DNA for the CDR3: TGTGCCAGTAGTTGGGACAGCTTC.

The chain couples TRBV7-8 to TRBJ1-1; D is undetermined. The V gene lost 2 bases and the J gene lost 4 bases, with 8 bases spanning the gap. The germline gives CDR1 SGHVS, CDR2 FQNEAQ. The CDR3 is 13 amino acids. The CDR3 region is CASSLSGVTEAFF. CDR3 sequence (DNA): TGTGCCAGCAGCTTATCAGGTGTCACTGAAGCTTTCTTT.

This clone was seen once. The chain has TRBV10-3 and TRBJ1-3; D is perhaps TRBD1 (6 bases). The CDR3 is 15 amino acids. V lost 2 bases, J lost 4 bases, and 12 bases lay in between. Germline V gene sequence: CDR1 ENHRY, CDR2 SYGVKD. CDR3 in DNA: TGTGCCATCAGTGAGCCGACAGGCTACGGAAACACCATATATTTT. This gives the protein CAISEPTGYGNTIYF.

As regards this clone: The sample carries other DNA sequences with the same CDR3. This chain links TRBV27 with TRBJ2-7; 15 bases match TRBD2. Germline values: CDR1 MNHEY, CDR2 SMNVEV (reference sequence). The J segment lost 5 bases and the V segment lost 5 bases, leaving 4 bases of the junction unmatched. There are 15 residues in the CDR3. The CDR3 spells CASSPGTSGRNEQYF. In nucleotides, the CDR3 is TGTGCCAGCAGTCCCGGGACTAGCGGGAGGAACGAGCAGTACTTC.

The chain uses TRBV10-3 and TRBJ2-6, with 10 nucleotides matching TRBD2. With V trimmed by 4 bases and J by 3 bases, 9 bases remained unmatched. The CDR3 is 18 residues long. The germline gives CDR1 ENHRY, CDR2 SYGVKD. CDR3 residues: CAISVQREGRSGANVLTF. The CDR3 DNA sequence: TGTGCCATCAGTGTGCAGCGGGAGGGCCGAAGTGGGGCCAACGTCCTGACTTTC.

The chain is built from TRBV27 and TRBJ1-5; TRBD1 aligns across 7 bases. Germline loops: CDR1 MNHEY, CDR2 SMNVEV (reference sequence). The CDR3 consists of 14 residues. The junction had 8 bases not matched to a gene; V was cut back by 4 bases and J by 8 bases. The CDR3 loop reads CASSSTGEFEPQHF. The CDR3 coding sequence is TGTGCCAGCAGTTCAACAGGGGAATTTGAGCCCCAGCATTTT.

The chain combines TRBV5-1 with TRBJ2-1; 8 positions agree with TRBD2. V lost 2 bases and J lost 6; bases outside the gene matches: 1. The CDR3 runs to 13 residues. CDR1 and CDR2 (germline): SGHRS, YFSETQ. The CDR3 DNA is TGCGCCAGCAGCTTAGGGACTAGCAATGAGCAGTTCTTC. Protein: CASSLGTSNEQFF.

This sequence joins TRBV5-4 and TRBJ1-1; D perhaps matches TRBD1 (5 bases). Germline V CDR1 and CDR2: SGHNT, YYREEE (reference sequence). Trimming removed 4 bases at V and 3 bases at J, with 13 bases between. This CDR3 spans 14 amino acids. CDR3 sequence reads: CASSPGGGDTEAFF. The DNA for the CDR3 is TGTGCCAGCAGCCCTGGCGGGGGGGACACTGAAGCTTTCTTT. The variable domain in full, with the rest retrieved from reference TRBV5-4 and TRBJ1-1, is ETGVTQSPTHLIKTRGQQVTLRCSSQSGHNTVSWYQQALGQGPQFIFQYYREEENGRGNFPPRFSGLQFPNYSSELNVNALELDDSALYLCASSPGGGDTEAFFGQGTRLTVV.

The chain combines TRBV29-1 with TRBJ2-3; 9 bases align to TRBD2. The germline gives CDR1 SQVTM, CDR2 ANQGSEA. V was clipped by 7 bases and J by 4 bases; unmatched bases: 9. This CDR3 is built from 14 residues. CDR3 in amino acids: CSAAGTSRSDTQYF. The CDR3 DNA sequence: TGCAGCGCCGCCGGGACTAGCAGATCAGATACGCAGTATTTT.

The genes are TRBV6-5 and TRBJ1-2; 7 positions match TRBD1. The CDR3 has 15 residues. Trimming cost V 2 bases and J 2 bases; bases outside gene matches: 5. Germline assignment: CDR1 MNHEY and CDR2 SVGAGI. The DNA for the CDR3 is TGTGCCAGCAGTTACCGTGGGGACAGAAACTATGGCTACACCTTC. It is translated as CASSYRGDRNYGYTF.

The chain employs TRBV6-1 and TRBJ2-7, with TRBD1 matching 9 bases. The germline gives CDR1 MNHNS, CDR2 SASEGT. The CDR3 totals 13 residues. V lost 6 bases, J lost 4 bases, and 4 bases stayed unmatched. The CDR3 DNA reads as TGTGCCAGCAGGGACAGGGGTCTGTACGAGCAGTACTTC. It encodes CASRDRGLYEQYF.

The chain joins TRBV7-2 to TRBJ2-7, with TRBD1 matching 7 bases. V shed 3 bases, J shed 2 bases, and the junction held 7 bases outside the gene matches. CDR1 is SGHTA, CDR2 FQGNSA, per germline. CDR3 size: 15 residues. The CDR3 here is CASSLGQSVAYEQYF. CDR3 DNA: TGTGCCAGCAGCTTGGGACAGAGCGTGGCCTACGAGCAGTACTTC.

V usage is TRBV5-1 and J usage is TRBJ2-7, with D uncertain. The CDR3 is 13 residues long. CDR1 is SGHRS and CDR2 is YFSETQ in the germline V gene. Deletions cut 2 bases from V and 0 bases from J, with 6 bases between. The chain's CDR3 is CASSLTSSYEQYF. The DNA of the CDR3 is TGCGCCAGCAGCTTAACGAGCTCCTACGAGCAGTACTTC.

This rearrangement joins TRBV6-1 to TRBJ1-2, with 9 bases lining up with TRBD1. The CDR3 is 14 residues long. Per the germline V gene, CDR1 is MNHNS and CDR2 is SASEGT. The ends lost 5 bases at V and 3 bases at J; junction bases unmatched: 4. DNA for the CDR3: TGTGCCAGCAGTACCGGGACAGGGCACTATGGCTACACCTTC. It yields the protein CASSTGTGHYGYTF.

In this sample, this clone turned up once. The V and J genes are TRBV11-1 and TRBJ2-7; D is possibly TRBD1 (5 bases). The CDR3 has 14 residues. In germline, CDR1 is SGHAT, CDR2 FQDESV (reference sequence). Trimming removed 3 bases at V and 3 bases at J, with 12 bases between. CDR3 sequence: CASSFRAQNYEQYF. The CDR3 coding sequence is TGTGCCAGCAGCTTCAGGGCCCAAAACTACGAGCAGTACTTC.

Written as DNA, the CDR3 is TGCGCCAGCAGCTTGGGGGCCCTGCTTTACAATGAGCAGTTCTTC. Encoded protein: CASSLGALLYNEQFF. The genes are TRBV5-1 and TRBJ2-1; D uncertain. V lost 0 bases to trimming and J lost 4 bases, with 11 bases between them. In germline, CDR1 is SGHRS, CDR2 YFSETQ. CDR3 length: 15 amino acids.